The clone carrying this T cell receptor (beta chain) was seen only a few times. Its cognate antigen is unknown. Arm-PCR of CDR3 regions and iRepertoire HTBI primers were the basis on which TCR beta libraries were built. Each CDR3 protein is one row after TCRdb ran MiXCR on the multiplex PCR reads. Among 400,000 to 600,000 distinct CDR3 sequences listed, around a fifth were seen once. Described time point: persistent/refractory GD, antithyroid drugs over 5 years with positive TRAb. The TCR library used RNA extracted from PBMCs. The peripheral blood volume drawn was roughly 9.9 milliliters, and it was collected into EDTA tubes. The data belong to a study of regulatory T cells in long-lasting Graves disease. Overall study results and limits: A reduction in accuracy may have resulted from the small sample size.

V was pared by 0 bases and J by 5 bases, with 17 bases between. The length of the CDR3 is 16 residues. Germline V gene lookup returns CDR1 SGHNT and CDR2 YYREEE (reference sequence). The origin of this receptor is a female donor with Graves disease. The sample consisted of peripheral blood mononuclear cells (PBMCs), taken when the disease was refractory, from a patient treated with antithyroid drugs. J is TRBJ2-5 and V is TRBV5-4; D possibly uses TRBD1 or TRBD2 (5 bases each). CDR3 DNA sequence: TGTGCCAGCAGCTTGGGTGGGGGAAAATTGCGGGAGACCCAGTACTTC. Protein product: CASSLGGGKLRETQYF.